This T cell receptor beta chain is drawn from a study of T cell changes during pregnancy in multiple sclerosis. Measured with immunoSEQ multiplex PCR; TCRdb has only the in-frame clones, and not every one. In the table there are 90,000 or so clones, approximately 89% of which are singletons. Germline CDR1 KGHSH, CDR2 LQKENI. V lost 6 bases and J 7 bases, leaving 16 bases between the germline ends. The length of the CDR3 is 15 residues. The chain joins TRBV18 to TRBJ1-6; TRBD1 might be the D (6 bases). Here the sequenced sample was peripheral blood, taken before pregnancy. The clonotype comes from a female donor with multiple sclerosis, enrolled in a pregnancy study. The CDR3 loop reads CASSLQGGGNSPLHF. The CDR3, as DNA: TGTGCCAGCTCCCTCCAGGGAGGGGGGAATTCACCCCTCCACTTT. The full variable domain, completed using reference TRBV18 and TRBJ1-6, is NAGVMQNPRHLVRRRGQEARLRCSPMKGHSHVYWYRQLPEEGLKFMVYLQKENIIDESGMPKERFSAEFPKEGPSILRIQQVVRGDSAAYFCASSLQGGGNSPLHFGNGTRLTVT.